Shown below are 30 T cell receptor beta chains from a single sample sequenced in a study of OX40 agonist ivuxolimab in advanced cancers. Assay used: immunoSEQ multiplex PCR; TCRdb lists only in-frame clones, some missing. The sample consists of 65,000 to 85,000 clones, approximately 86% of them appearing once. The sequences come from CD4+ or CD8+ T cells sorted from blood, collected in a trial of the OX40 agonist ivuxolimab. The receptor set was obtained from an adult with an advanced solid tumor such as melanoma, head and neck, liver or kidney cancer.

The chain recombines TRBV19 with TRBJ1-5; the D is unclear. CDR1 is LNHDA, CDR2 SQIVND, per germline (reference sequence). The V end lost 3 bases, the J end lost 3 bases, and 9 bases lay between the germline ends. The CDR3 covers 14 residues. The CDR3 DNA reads TGTGCCAGTAGTATCGGGAACAACAATCAGCCCCAGCATTTT. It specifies CASSIGNNNQPQHF.

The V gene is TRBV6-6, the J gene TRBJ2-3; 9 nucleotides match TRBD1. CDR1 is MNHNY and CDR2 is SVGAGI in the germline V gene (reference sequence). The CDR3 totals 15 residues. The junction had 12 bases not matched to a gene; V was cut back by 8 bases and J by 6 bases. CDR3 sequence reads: CASANLGQGSDTQYF. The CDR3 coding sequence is TGTGCCAGCGCAAACTTAGGACAGGGGAGTGATACGCAGTATTTT.

The CDR3 region is CASSLASSRGSSPLHF. The CDR3 DNA reads as TGTGCCAGCTCACTAGCCTCATCGAGGGGTAGTTCACCCCTCCACTTT. J is TRBJ1-6 and V is TRBV27; TRBD1 is a possible D gene (5 bases). This CDR3 has 16 residues. Germline assignment: CDR1 MNHEY and CDR2 SMNVEV (reference sequence). The germline V and J ends were trimmed by 8 bases and 9 bases, with 23 bases remaining between them.

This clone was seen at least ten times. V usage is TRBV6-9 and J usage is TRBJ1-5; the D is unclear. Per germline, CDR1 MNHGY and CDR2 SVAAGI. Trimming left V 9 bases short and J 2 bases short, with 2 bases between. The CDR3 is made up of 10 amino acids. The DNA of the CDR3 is TGTGCCAGAGGCAATCAGCCCCAGCATTTT. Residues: CARGNQPQHF.

The CDR3: CASSFFWAGVINEQFF. CDR3 sequence (DNA): TGTGCCAGCAGCTTTTTTTGGGCGGGAGTCATAAATGAGCAGTTCTTC. This chain joins TRBV5-6 and TRBJ2-1, with 7 bases aligning to TRBD2. Germline V gene sequence: CDR1 SGHDT, CDR2 YYEEEE. J was trimmed by 7 bases and V by 2 bases; bases with no gene match: 12. CDR3 size: 16 residues.

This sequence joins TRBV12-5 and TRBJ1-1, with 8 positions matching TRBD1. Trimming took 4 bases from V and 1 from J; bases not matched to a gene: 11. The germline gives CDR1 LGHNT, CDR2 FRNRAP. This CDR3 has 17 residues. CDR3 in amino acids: CASGYTAGTGENTEAFF. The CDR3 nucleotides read TGTGCTAGTGGTTACACGGCTGGGACAGGTGAGAACACTGAAGCTTTCTTT. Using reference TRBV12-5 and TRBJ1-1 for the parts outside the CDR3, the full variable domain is DARVTQTPRHKVTEMGQEVTMRCQPILGHNTVFWYRQTMMQGLELLAYFRNRAPLDDSGMPKDRFSAEMPDATLATLKIQPSEPRDSAVYFCASGYTAGTGENTEAFFGQGTRLTVV.

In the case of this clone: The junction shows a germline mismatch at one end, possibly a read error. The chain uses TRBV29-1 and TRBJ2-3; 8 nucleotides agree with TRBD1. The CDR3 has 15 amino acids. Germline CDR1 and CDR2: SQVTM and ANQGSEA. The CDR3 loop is CSVEARDRQPDTQYF. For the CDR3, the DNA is TGCAGCGTCGAAGCCCGGGACAGGCAACCAGATACGCAGTATTTT.

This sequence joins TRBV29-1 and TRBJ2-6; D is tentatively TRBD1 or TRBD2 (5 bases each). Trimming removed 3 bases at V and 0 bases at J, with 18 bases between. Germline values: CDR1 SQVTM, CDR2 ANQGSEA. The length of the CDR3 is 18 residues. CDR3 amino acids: CSVEPRGSGISGANVLTF. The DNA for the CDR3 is TGCAGCGTTGAGCCGAGGGGCAGTGGAATCTCTGGGGCCAACGTCCTGACTTTC.

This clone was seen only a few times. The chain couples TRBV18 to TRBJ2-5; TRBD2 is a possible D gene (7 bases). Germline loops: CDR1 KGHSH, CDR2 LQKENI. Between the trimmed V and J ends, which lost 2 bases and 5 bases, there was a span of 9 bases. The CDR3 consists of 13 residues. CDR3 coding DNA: TGTGCCAGCTCACCAGCGGGGGCGGAGACCCAGTACTTC. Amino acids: CASSPAGAETQYF.

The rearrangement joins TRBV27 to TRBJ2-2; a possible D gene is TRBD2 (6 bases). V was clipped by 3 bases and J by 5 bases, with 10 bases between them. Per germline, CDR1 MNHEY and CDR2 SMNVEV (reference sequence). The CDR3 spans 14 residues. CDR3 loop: CASSFGGLTGELFF. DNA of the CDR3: TGTGCCAGCAGTTTTGGAGGGTTGACCGGGGAGCTGTTTTTT.

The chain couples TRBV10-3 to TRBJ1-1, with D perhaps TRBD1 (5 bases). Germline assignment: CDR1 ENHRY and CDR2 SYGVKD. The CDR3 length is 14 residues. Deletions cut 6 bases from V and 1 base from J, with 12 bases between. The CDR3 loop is CAISDHDRNTEAFF. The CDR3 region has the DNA TGTGCCATCAGCGATCATGACAGGAACACTGAAGCTTTCTTT.

The CDR3 reads CASSLVNSQGAGPGYTF. DNA of the CDR3: TGTGCCAGCAGCTTAGTGAACTCACAGGGGGCCGGTCCTGGCTACACCTTC. The chain has TRBV7-9 and TRBJ1-2; TRBD1 matches at 9 bases. This CDR3 spans 17 amino acids. Germline V gene lookup returns CDR1 SEHNR and CDR2 FQNEAQ (reference sequence). The junction had 13 bases not matched to a gene; V was cut back by 1 base and J by 7 bases. Filled out from reference TRBV7-9 and TRBJ1-2, the complete variable domain reads DTGVSQNPRHKITKRGQNVTFRCDPISEHNRLYWYRQTLGQGPEFLTYFQNEAQLEKSRLLSDRFSAERPKGSFSTLEIQRTEQGDSAMYLCASSLVNSQGAGPGYTFGSGTRLTVV.

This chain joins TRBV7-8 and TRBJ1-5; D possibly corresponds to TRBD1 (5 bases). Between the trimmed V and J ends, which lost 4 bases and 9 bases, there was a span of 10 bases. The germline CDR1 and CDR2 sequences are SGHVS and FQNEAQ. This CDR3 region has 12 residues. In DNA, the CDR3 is TGTGCCAGCAGCTCCGGGGGGGGGCCCCAGCATTTT. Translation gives CASSSGGGPQHF.

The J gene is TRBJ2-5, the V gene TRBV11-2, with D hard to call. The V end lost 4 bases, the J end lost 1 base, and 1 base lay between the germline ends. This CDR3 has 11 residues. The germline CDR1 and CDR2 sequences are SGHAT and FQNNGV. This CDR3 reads CASSSQETQYF. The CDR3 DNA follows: TGTGCCAGCAGCTCCCAAGAGACCCAGTACTTC.

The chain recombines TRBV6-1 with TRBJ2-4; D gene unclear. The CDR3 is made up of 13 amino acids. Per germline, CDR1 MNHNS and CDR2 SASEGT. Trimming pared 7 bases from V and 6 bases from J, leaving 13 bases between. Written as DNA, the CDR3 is TGTGCCAGCAACACAGCTCAAATAAACATTCAGTACTTC. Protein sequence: CASNTAQINIQYF.

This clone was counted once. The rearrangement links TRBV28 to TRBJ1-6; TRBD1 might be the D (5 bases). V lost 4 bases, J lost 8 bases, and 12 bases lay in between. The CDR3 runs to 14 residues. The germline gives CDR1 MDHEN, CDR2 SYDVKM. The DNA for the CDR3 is TGTGCCAGCAGTTGGGGGGGTACTGATTCACCCCTCCACTTT. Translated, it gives CASSWGGTDSPLHF.

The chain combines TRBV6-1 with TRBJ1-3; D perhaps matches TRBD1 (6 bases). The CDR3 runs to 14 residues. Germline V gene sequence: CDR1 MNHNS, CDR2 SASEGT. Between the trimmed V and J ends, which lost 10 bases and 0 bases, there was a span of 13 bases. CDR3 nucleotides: TGTGCCATCACAGGGCTCAGCTCTGGAAACACCATATATTTT. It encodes CAITGLSSGNTIYF.

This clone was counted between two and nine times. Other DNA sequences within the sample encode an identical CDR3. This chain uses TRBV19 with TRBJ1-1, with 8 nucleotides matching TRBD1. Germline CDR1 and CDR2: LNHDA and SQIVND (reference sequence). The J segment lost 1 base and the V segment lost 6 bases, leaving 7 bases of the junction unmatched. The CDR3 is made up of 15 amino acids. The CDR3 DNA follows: TGTGCCAGTAGCCTAACCGGGACAGGGAACACTGAAGCTTTCTTT. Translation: CASSLTGTGNTEAFF.

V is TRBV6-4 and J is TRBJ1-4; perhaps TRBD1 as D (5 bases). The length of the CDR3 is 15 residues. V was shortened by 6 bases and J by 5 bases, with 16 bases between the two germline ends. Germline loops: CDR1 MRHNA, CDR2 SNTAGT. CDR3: CASSEAGTGNEKLFF. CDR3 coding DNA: TGTGCCAGCAGCGAGGCAGGGACGGGGAATGAAAAACTGTTTTTT.

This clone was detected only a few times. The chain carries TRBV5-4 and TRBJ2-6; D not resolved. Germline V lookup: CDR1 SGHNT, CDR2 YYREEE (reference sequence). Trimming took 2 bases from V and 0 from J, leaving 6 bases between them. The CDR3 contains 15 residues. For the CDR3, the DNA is TGTGCCAGCAGCTTTCTGACCTCTGGGGCCAACGTCCTGACTTTC. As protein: CASSFLTSGANVLTF.

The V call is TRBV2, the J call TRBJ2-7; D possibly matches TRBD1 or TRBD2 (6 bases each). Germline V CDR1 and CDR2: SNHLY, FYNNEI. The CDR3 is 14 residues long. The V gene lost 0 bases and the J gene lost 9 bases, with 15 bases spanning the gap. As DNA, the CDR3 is TGTGCCAGCAGTGAAGCGCTTGGCAGGGGAGGGCAGTACTTC. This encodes CASSEALGRGGQYF. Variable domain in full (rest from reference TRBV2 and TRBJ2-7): EPEVTQTPSHQVTQMGQEVILRCVPISNHLYFYWYRQILGQKVEFLVSFYNNEISEKSEIFDDQFSVERPDGSNFTLKIRSTKLEDSAMYFCASSEALGRGGQYFGPGTRLTVT.

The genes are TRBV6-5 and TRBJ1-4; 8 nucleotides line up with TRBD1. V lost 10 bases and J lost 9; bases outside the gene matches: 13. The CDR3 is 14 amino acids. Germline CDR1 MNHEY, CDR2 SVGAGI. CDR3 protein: CANRGGQHTKKLFF. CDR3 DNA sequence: TGTGCCAACAGGGGGGGGCAGCATACGAAAAAACTGTTTTTT.

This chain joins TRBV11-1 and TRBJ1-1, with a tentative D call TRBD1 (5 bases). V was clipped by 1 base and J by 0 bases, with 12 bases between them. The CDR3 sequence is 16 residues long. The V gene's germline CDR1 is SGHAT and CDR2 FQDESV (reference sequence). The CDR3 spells CASSLGTGDMNTEAFF. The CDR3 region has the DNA TGTGCCAGCAGCTTAGGTACAGGAGATATGAACACTGAAGCTTTCTTT.

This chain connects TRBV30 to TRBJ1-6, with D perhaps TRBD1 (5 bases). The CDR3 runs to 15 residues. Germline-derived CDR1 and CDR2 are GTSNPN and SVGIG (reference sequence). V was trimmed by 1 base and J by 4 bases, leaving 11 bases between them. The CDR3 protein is CAWSGRGGYNSPLHF. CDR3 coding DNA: TGTGCCTGGAGTGGCCGGGGGGGATATAATTCACCCCTCCACTTT.

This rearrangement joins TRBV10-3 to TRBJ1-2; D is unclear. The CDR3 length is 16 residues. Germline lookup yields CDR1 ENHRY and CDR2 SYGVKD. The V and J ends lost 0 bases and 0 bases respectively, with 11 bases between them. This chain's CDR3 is CAISESSRVTNYGYTF. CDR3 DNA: TGTGCCATCAGTGAGTCGTCTAGGGTCACTAACTATGGCTACACCTTC.

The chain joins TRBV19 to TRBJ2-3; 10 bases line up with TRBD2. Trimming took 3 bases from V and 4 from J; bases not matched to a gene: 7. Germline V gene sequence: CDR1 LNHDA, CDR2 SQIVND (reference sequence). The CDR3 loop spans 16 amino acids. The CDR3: CASSMPESGRADTQYF. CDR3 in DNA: TGTGCCAGTAGTATGCCCGAGAGCGGGAGGGCAGATACGCAGTATTTT. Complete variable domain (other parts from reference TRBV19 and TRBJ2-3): DGGITQSPKYLFRKEGQNVTLSCEQNLNHDAMYWYRQDPGQGLRLIYYSQIVNDFQKGDIAEGYSVSREKKESFPLTVTSAQKNPTAFYLCASSMPESGRADTQYFGPGTRLTVL.

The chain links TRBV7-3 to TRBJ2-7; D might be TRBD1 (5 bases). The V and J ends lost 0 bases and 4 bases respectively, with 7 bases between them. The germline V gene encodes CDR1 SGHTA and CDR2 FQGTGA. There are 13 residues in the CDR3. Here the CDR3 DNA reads TGTGCCAGCAGCTTAACAGGGGAATACGAGCAGTACTTC. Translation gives CASSLTGEYEQYF.

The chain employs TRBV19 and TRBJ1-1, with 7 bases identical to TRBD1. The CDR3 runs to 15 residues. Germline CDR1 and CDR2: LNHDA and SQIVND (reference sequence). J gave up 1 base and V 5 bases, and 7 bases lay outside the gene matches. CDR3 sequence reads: CASSENRGWNTEAFF. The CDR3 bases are TGTGCCAGTAGTGAAAACAGGGGCTGGAACACTGAAGCTTTCTTT.

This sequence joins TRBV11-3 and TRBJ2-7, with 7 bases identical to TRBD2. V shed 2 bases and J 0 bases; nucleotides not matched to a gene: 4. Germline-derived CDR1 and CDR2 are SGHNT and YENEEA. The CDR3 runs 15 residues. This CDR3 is CASSLTSATSYEQYF. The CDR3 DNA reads TGTGCCAGCAGCTTAACTAGCGCCACCTCCTACGAGCAGTACTTC. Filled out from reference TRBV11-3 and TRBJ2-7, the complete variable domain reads EAGVVQSPRYKIIEKKQPVAFWCNPISGHNTLYWYLQNLGQGPELLIRYENEEAVDDSQLPKDRFSAERLKGVDSTLKIQPAELGDSAVYLCASSLTSATSYEQYFGPGTRLTVT.

The CDR3 is CASRRTGTSSSYEQYF. The CDR3 DNA is TGTGCCAGCAGACGTACCGGGACCTCGAGCTCCTACGAGCAGTACTTC. This chain joins TRBV5-5 and TRBJ2-7, with D possibly being TRBD1 or TRBD2 (5 bases each). From germline, CDR1 is SGHKS and CDR2 YYEKEE (reference sequence). The CDR3 has 16 residues. Trimming removed 5 bases from V and 0 bases from J, with 18 bases in between.